This is a list of T cell receptor beta chains from one sample in a study of T cells in Graves' hyperthyroidism and ophthalmopathy. MiXCR, applied by TCRdb to the multiplex PCR reads, yields one record per CDR3 protein. The sample contains just over 550,000 distinct CDR3 sequences, about 43% of which appear only once. Sequenced sample: peripheral blood or thyroid tissue (not recorded which). The receptors were sampled from a woman between 18 and 29 years old with Graves' hyperthyroidism. The CDR3 runs from the conserved cysteine through the conserved F or W. D genes are given only for firm matches. Some rows have no size entry. The others give once, few or many, or a class for an expanded clone.

J | length | D | size | V | CDR3 | DNA
TRBJ1-2 | 14 | - | - | TRBV25-1 | CASRRRDTLYGYTF | TGTGCCAGCAGGAGAAGAGATACCCTCTATGGCTACACCTTC
TRBJ1-2 | 9 | - | - | TRBV24-1 | CSTHYGYTF | TGTTCCACCCACTATGGCTACACCTTC
TRBJ2-5 | 15 | - | - | TRBV20-1 | CSTALPTGYQETQYF | TGCAGTACCGCCCTCCCGACAGGATACCAAGAGACCCAGTACTTC
TRBJ1-1 | 13 | - | - | TRBV12-3/TRBV12-4 | CASTQRVVAEAFF | TGTGCCAGCACCCAGCGGGTGGTCGCTGAAGCTTTCTTT
TRBJ2-5 | 17 | TRBD2 | - | TRBV25-1 | CASSEFASGRAQETQYF | TGTGCCAGCAGTGAATTCGCTAGCGGGAGGGCGCAAGAGACCCAGTACTTC
TRBJ2-5 | 14 | - | - | TRBV15 | CATSREGFGETQYF | TGTGCCACCAGCAGAGAGGGTTTTGGGGAGACCCAGTACTTC
TRBJ1-3 | 13 | - | many | TRBV7-2 | CASSPPPPNTIYF | TGTGCCAGCAGCCCCCCACCCCCCAACACCATATATTTT
TRBJ2-7 | 15 | - | few | TRBV7-9 | CASRGLGAVAYEQYF | TGTGCCAGCAGAGGACTCGGGGCTGTTGCCTACGAGCAGTACTTC
TRBJ1-1 | 14 | - | once | TRBV7-1 | CASSIRQRNTEAFF | TGTGCCAGCAGCATCAGACAGAGGAACACTGAAGCTTTCTTT
TRBJ2-7 | 16 | - | few | TRBV7-2 | CASSFYAGQPDYEQYF | TGTGCCAGCAGCTTTTACGCAGGACAGCCCGACTACGAGCAGTACTTC
TRBJ2-7 | 18 | - | - | TRBV9 | CASSPSVGLGRASYEQYF | TGTGCCAGCAGCCCTAGCGTGGGTCTGGGGCGGGCTTCCTACGAGCAGTACTTC
TRBJ1-5 | 15 | TRBD1 | - | TRBV10-2 | CASSQETGGKQPQHF | TGCGCCAGCAGCCAAGAGACAGGGGGCAAACAGCCCCAGCATTTT
TRBJ1-4 | 11 | - | many | TRBV2 | CASSEDEKLFF | TGTGCCAGCAGCGAGGACGAAAAACTGTTTTTT
TRBJ1-2 | 14 | TRBD1 | - | TRBV20-1 | CSAPPGQPLYGYTF | TGCAGTGCCCCCCCGGGACAGCCACTCTATGGCTACACCTTC
TRBJ1-2 | 16 | - | - | TRBV7-8 | CASSFTIQALGYGYTF | TGTGCCAGCAGCTTTACTATCCAGGCCCTTGGCTATGGCTACACCTTC
TRBJ1-2 | 14 | - | many | TRBV5-6 | CASTERTGNYGYTF | TGTGCCAGCACCGAACGGACGGGAAACTATGGCTACACCTTC
TRBJ2-5 | 12 | - | many | TRBV7-2 | CASSLVEETQYF | TGTGCCAGCAGCTTAGTGGAAGAGACCCAGTACTTC
TRBJ1-3 | 15 | - | - | TRBV29-1 | CSVEDLEHSGNTIYF | TGCAGCGTTGAAGATCTTGAGCACTCTGGAAACACCATATATTTT
TRBJ1-1 | 14 | - | - | TRBV5-1 | CASSLNLMNTEAFF | TGCGCCAGCAGCTTGAACCTGATGAACACTGAAGCTTTCTTT
TRBJ1-1 | 13 | TRBD1 | many | TRBV20-1 | CSARKGARTEAFF | TGCAGTGCTAGAAAGGGGGCGCGCACTGAAGCTTTCTTT
TRBJ2-3 | 13 | - | - | TRBV25-1 | CASSPEITGTQYF | TGTGCCAGCAGTCCAGAGATCACAGGTACGCAGTATTTT
TRBJ1-2 | 12 | TRBD1 | many | TRBV14 | CASSQTGEGYTF | TGTGCCAGCAGCCAAACAGGGGAGGGCTACACCTTC
TRBJ2-7 | 13 | - | - | TRBV20-1 | CSARETAAYEQYF | TGCAGTGCTAGGGAGACAGCCGCCTACGAGCAGTACTTC
TRBJ2-7 | 14 | TRBD1 | few | TRBV7-3 | CASSYDRGPYEQYF | TGTGCCAGCAGCTACGACAGGGGGCCCTACGAGCAGTACTTC
TRBJ2-5 | 14 | TRBD2 | - | TRBV20-1 | CSASRLADQETQYF | TGCAGTGCTAGTCGCCTAGCGGATCAAGAGACCCAGTACTTC
TRBJ2-5 | 10 | - | - | TRBV2 | CAILQETQYF | TGTGCCATCCTCCAAGAGACCCAGTACTTC
TRBJ2-7 | 15 | TRBD2 | - | TRBV4-3 | CASSQGGGTRNEQYF | TGCGCCAGCAGCCAAGGGGGGGGGACCAGGAACGAGCAGTACTTC
TRBJ1-1 | 14 | - | many | TRBV10-2 | CASSEGGGYLEAFF | TGCGCCAGCAGTGAGGGAGGAGGGTACTTGGAAGCTTTCTTT
TRBJ2-3 | 11 | - | - | TRBV20-1 | CSVVYPDTQYF | TGCAGTGTCGTATATCCAGATACGCAGTATTTT
TRBJ2-2 | 11 | - | - | TRBV10-3 | CAIRGAGELFF | TGTGCCATCAGGGGCGCCGGGGAGCTGTTTTTT
TRBJ1-2 | 13 | - | - | TRBV7-9 | CASSQVTNYGYTF | TGTGCCAGCAGCCAGGTTACTAACTATGGCTACACCTTC
TRBJ2-5 | 14 | - | - | TRBV9 | CASSVYGSGETQYF | TGTGCCAGCAGCGTGTACGGGAGTGGAGAGACCCAGTACTTC
TRBJ1-2 | 14 | TRBD1 | many | TRBV2 | CASTADRGNYGYTF | TGTGCCAGCACGGCGGACAGGGGGAACTATGGCTACACCTTC
TRBJ1-6 | 15 | - | - | TRBV12-3/TRBV12-4 | CASSFGSSYNSPLHF | TGTGCCAGCAGTTTTGGCAGCTCCTATAATTCACCCCTCCACTTT
TRBJ1-5 | 16 | - | - | TRBV2 | CASSPRTTAGNQPQHF | TGTGCCAGCAGCCCTAGAACGACGGCAGGCAATCAGCCCCAGCATTTT
TRBJ2-5 | 16 | TRBD2 | - | TRBV2 | CASSRTSGRGLETQYF | TGTGCCAGCAGTCGGACTAGCGGGAGAGGTTTGGAGACCCAGTACTTC
TRBJ2-6 | 16 | - | - | TRBV2 | CASVGDTGVWASVLTF | TGTGCCAGCGTCGGGGACACGGGGGTCTGGGCCAGCGTCCTGACTTTC
TRBJ1-5 | 12 | - | - | TRBV13 | CASSPIGEPQHF | TGTGCCAGCAGCCCCATAGGAGAGCCCCAGCATTTT
TRBJ1-5 | 16 | TRBD1 | - | TRBV7-2 | CASSLAGQGVRQPQHF | TGTGCCAGCAGCTTAGCGGGCCAGGGGGTACGGCAGCCCCAGCATTTT
TRBJ1-5 | 15 | - | - | TRBV7-8 | CASSLADSISQPQHF | TGTGCCAGCAGCTTGGCCGACAGTATTAGTCAGCCCCAGCATTTT
TRBJ1-5 | 13 | - | few | TRBV7-2 | CASSLWGNQPQHF | TGTGCCAGCAGCTTGTGGGGAAATCAGCCCCAGCATTTT
TRBJ2-5 | 17 | - | many | TRBV15 | CATSRDGGPDYQETQYF | TGTGCCACCAGCAGAGATGGTGGGCCAGATTACCAAGAGACCCAGTACTTC
TRBJ1-2 | 11 | TRBD1 | - | TRBV29-1 | CSEGQGGGYTF | TGCAGCGAGGGACAGGGGGGTGGCTACACCTTC
TRBJ2-2 | 14 | - | many | TRBV7-9 | CASSLGYLGGELFF | TGTGCCAGCAGCTTAGGCTACCTCGGCGGGGAGCTGTTTTTT
TRBJ2-7 | 12 | - | - | TRBV7-2 | CASSLAGTVQYF | TGTGCCAGCAGCTTAGCAGGGACTGTGCAGTACTTC
TRBJ1-4 | 14 | - | - | TRBV19 | CASSIEGRDEKLFF | TGTGCCAGTAGTATAGAAGGGAGGGATGAAAAACTGTTTTTT
TRBJ2-5 | 14 | - | - | TRBV7-9 | CASSLIATQETQYF | TGTGCCAGCAGCTTAATAGCGACCCAAGAGACCCAGTACTTC
TRBJ1-1 | 14 | TRBD1 | - | TRBV2 | CASSRDRRDTEAFF | TGTGCCAGCAGCAGGGACAGGCGTGACACTGAAGCTTTCTTT
TRBJ1-1 | 11 | - | many | TRBV29-1 | CSVETDTEAFF | TGCAGCGTTGAAACAGACACTGAAGCTTTCTTT
TRBJ1-4 | 17 | TRBD1 | - | TRBV11-2 | CASTPGTGGLTNEKLFF | TGTGCCAGCACCCCCGGGACAGGGGGTCTAACTAATGAAAAACTGTTTTTT
TRBJ2-3 | 17 | - | - | TRBV7-9 | CASSAPLLSARQDTQYF | TGTGCCAGCAGCGCCCCTCTCTTGAGCGCGCGTCAGGATACGCAGTATTTT
TRBJ1-2 | 14 | - | - | TRBV11-3 | CASSLGRWDYGYTF | TGTGCCAGCAGCTTAGGAAGATGGGACTATGGCTACACCTTC